Described below is a single TCR beta chain sequence and its context. Patients at the Seattle site were enrolled during active infection and followed longitudinally. The sample belongs to a study of blood T cell repertoires in COVID-19. TCRdb's table, derived via immunoSEQ multiplex PCR, lists solely in-frame clones and lacks some. The sample shows under 450,000 clones, 86% of them seen only once. The CDR3 is made up of 14 amino acids. With 2 bases removed from V and 5 bases from J, the gap between germline ends came to 13 bases. Germline V gives CDR1 SGDLS, CDR2 YYNGEE. The J gene is TRBJ2-5, the V gene TRBV9; D not resolved. The clonotype comes from a woman aged 55-70 years with COVID-19, enrolled during active disease. The sample comprised peripheral blood. The CDR3 nucleotides read TGTGCCAGCAGCGTGACCGCGGCCGGCGAGACCCAGTACTTC. It encodes CASSVTAAGETQYF. Using reference TRBV9 and TRBJ2-5 for the parts outside the CDR3, the full variable domain is DSGVTQTPKHLITATGQRVTLRCSPRSGDLSVYWYQQSLDQGLQFLIQYYNGEERAKGNILERFSAQQFPDLHSELNLSSLELGDSALYFCASSVTAAGETQYFGPGTRLLVL.